The 10 T cell receptor beta chains below come from one sample, sequenced in a study of a mutant IDH1 vaccine in newly diagnosed glioma. These receptors' antigens are unknown. The time point is: week 11, during vaccination. The study gave 300 ug of mutant IDH1 20-mer peptide per vaccine dose, with topical imiquimod. TCRdb's table, derived via immunoSEQ multiplex PCR, lists solely in-frame clones and lacks some. Among around 25,000 clones listed, about 80% were seen once. Source: PBMCs, taken from a glioma patient whose treatment included an IDH1 peptide vaccine. These receptors all come from a woman aged 18-30 years with glioma.

V is TRBV18 and J is TRBJ1-5, with D possibly being TRBD1 (6 bases). Trimming pared 2 bases from V and 1 base from J, leaving 15 bases between. This CDR3 has 17 amino acids. Germline CDR1 KGHSH, CDR2 LQKENI. The CDR3 coding sequence is TGTGCCAGCTCACCATACGAGGGGGGTCTGAGCAATCAGCCCCAGCATTTT. Translated, it gives CASSPYEGGLSNQPQHF. Using reference TRBV18 and TRBJ1-5 for the parts outside the CDR3, the full variable domain is NAGVMQNPRHLVRRRGQEARLRCSPMKGHSHVYWYRQLPEEGLKFMVYLQKENIIDESGMPKERFSAEFPKEGPSILRIQQVVRGDSAAYFCASSPYEGGLSNQPQHFGDGTRLSIL.

This chain uses TRBV5-1 with TRBJ2-1; 11 bases match TRBD2. V trimming: 3 bases; J trimming: 2 bases; junction bases outside the gene matches: 7. The CDR3 has 17 residues. The germline V gene has CDR1 SGHRS and CDR2 YFSETQ. The CDR3 is CASSWVLAGGPYNEQFF. The CDR3 DNA reads as TGCGCCAGCAGCTGGGTTTTAGCGGGGGGGCCCTACAATGAGCAGTTCTTC.

The chain carries TRBV7-8 and TRBJ2-1; 12 bases line up with TRBD1. The CDR3 runs to 15 residues. Trimming at V came to 6 bases and at J to 6 bases, leaving 6 bases not matched to a gene. CDR1 SGHVS and CDR2 FQNEAQ come from the germline V gene. CDR3 in DNA: TGTGCCAGCAGTTCCCGGGACAGGGGGCCCAATGAGCAGTTCTTC. This codes for CASSSRDRGPNEQFF.

On this clone: One end of the junction is discordant with germline, which a read error may explain. This chain connects TRBV19 to TRBJ1-5, with a possible D match to TRBD1 (6 bases). The germline V gene encodes CDR1 LNHDA and CDR2 SQIVND (reference sequence). The CDR3 is 14 residues long. CDR3 sequence reads: CASSVDRIGQPQHF. For the CDR3, the DNA is TGTGCCAGTAGTGTAGACAGGATCGGTCAGCCCCAGCATTTT. Drawing the rest from reference TRBV19 and TRBJ1-5, the complete variable domain is DGGITQSPKYLFRKEGQNVTLSCEQNLNHDAMYWYRQDPGQGLRLIYYSQIVNDFQKGDIAEGYSVSREKKESFPLTVTSAQKNPTAFYLCASSVDRIGQPQHFGDGTRLSIL.

CDR3 protein: CAWSRGSPGQYF. DNA of the CDR3: TGTGCCTGGAGTCGGGGGTCCCCTGGGCAGTACTTC. The chain combines TRBV30 with TRBJ2-7, with D perhaps matching TRBD2 (6 bases). CDR3 size: 12 residues. V lost 2 bases to trimming and J lost 9 bases, with 14 bases between them. Germline CDR1 reads GTSNPN; CDR2 reads SVGIG (reference sequence).

V gene TRBV7-8 combines with J gene TRBJ2-2, with 8 bases identical to TRBD1. Germline CDR1 and CDR2: SGHVS and FQNEAQ. The CDR3 spans 20 residues. The V segment lost 1 base and the J segment 0 bases; nucleotides outside the gene matches: 13. CDR3 in DNA: TGTGCCAGCAGCTTAGGATATAAACAAAACAGGGGGACGAACACCGGGGAGCTGTTTTTT. Residues: CASSLGYKQNRGTNTGELFF.

The table lists this clone with a few counts. V usage is TRBV7-9 and J usage is TRBJ1-5; D possibly corresponds to TRBD1 (5 bases). This CDR3 spans 15 amino acids. Deletions cut 7 bases from V and 5 bases from J, with 18 bases between. Looked up from germline, CDR1 is SEHNR and CDR2 is FQNEAQ (reference sequence). CDR3 loop: CASTNGGDGHQPQHF. The CDR3 region has the DNA TGTGCCAGCACTAATGGAGGGGACGGTCATCAGCCCCAGCATTTT.

This chain connects TRBV5-1 to TRBJ2-7; 10 bases match TRBD2. The CDR3 is 15 amino acids. Looked up from germline, CDR1 is SGHRS and CDR2 is YFSETQ. The junction had 7 bases not matched to a gene; V was cut back by 4 bases and J by 3 bases. CDR3 protein: CASSRASSGSYEQYF. CDR3 DNA: TGCGCCAGCAGCCGGGCCTCTAGCGGGAGCTACGAGCAGTACTTC.

This clone showed up just once. The chain has TRBV7-9 and TRBJ1-4; 7 positions agree with TRBD1. The CDR3 is made up of 15 amino acids. Germline assignment: CDR1 SEHNR and CDR2 FQNEAQ (reference sequence). V was pared by 5 bases and J by 3 bases, with 6 bases of the junction left unmatched. The CDR3 DNA reads TGTGCCAGCAGCCGGGGACAGCAACCTAATGAAAAACTGTTTTTT. It encodes CASSRGQQPNEKLFF.

The chain is built from TRBV5-1 and TRBJ2-5; D not resolved. V lost 2 bases and J 2 bases, leaving 10 bases between the germline ends. CDR3 size: 14 residues. The germline V gene encodes CDR1 SGHRS and CDR2 YFSETQ. The chain's CDR3 is CASSFRNQQETQYF. The CDR3, as DNA: TGCGCCAGCAGCTTCCGTAATCAACAAGAGACCCAGTACTTC.